These 15 T cell receptor beta chains came from one sample sequenced in a study of preoperative IRX-2 immunotherapy in early breast cancer. Treatment denoted: preoperative locoregional IRX-2 cytokine immunotherapy. Data came from immunoSEQ multiplex PCR; TCRdb stores just in-frame clones and leaves some out. The table records 30,000 or so clones, roughly four fifths of them present only once. Sampling was performed from a patient treated with IRX-2 immunotherapy. The receptors come from a human donor with breast cancer.

The chain uses TRBV12-5 and TRBJ1-1; D is ambiguous. CDR1 is LGHNT and CDR2 is FRNRAP in the germline V gene. V was cut by 7 bases and J by 0 bases, with 12 bases left in between. CDR3 length: 14 amino acids. CDR3 sequence (DNA): TGTGCTAGTGCCCCCGCGGTACTGAACACTGAAGCTTTCTTT. Translated, it gives CASAPAVLNTEAFF.

V gene TRBV28 combines with J gene TRBJ1-2, with a tentative D call TRBD1 (5 bases). Germline V CDR1 and CDR2: MDHEN, SYDVKM. The CDR3 has 15 residues. The germline V and J ends were trimmed by 2 bases and 0 bases, with 10 bases remaining between them. The CDR3 is CASSLGQITNYGYTF. CDR3 nucleotides: TGTGCCAGCAGTTTAGGACAAATAACTAACTATGGCTACACCTTC.

The chain joins TRBV19 to TRBJ2-7, with no clear D. CDR1 and CDR2 from the germline V gene are LNHDA and SQIVND (reference sequence). V gave up 3 bases and J gave up 3 bases, with 9 bases separating them. The CDR3 consists of 13 residues. The CDR3 loop reads CASSMGYNYEQYF. The CDR3 nucleotides read TGTGCCAGTAGTATGGGCTATAACTACGAGCAGTACTTC.

This chain uses TRBV11-3 with TRBJ2-7, with D perhaps TRBD1 or TRBD2 (5 bases each). This CDR3 is 14 amino acids long. V lost 5 bases to trimming and J lost 3 bases, with 14 bases between them. Germline CDR1 is SGHNT and CDR2 is YENEEA. The CDR3 nucleotides are TGTGCCAGCAGCCGGTTAGGGACGAACTACGAGCAGTACTTC. It codes for CASSRLGTNYEQYF.

V and J are TRBV5-1 and TRBJ1-3; D uncertain. Germline V gives CDR1 SGHRS, CDR2 YFSETQ. This CDR3 is 16 amino acids long. V dropped 5 bases and J dropped 0 bases, with 15 bases sitting between them. CDR3 nucleotides: TGCGCCAGCAGTTTGACCGGGGTAGGCTCTGGAAACACCATATATTTT. This codes for CASSLTGVGSGNTIYF.

The V and J genes are TRBV11-3 and TRBJ1-2; D perhaps matches TRBD1 (5 bases). V gave up 4 bases and J gave up 5 bases, with 14 bases separating them. Germline values: CDR1 SGHNT, CDR2 YENEEA. CDR3 length equals 14 residues. CDR3 in DNA: TGTGCCAGCAGCTCGAAGGGGACCCCTTATGGCTACACCTTC. Protein sequence: CASSSKGTPYGYTF.

The CDR3 DNA is TGTGCCAGCAGCTCTCCAGGGGGCGACTACGAGCAGTACTTC. This translates into CASSSPGGDYEQYF. The V gene is TRBV7-6, the J gene TRBJ2-7, with TRBD1 identical over 8 bases. Germline values: CDR1 SGHVS, CDR2 FNYEAQ. Unmatched junction bases numbered 5, after V lost 4 bases and J lost 3 bases. The CDR3 runs to 14 residues.

This clone was observed once. This sequence joins TRBV5-1 and TRBJ2-6; 7 bases align to TRBD1. The CDR3 covers 15 residues. Germline V gives CDR1 SGHRS, CDR2 YFSETQ. The J segment lost 2 bases and the V segment lost 4 bases, leaving 3 bases of the junction unmatched. In DNA, the CDR3 is TGCGCCAGCAGCGACGGACAGGCTGGGGCCAACGTCCTGACTTTC. Its translation: CASSDGQAGANVLTF.

This clone counts as medium-sized. V is TRBV11-3 and J is TRBJ2-6; 7 bases fit TRBD1. The trim removed 2 bases at V and 0 bases at J, leaving 10 bases unmatched. The CDR3 sequence is 19 residues long. Germline V gives CDR1 SGHNT, CDR2 YENEEA. CDR3 region: CASSLRQGLSTSGANVLTF. CDR3 DNA: TGTGCCAGCAGCTTACGACAGGGCCTAAGTACCTCTGGGGCCAACGTCCTGACTTTC.

This clone was observed once. The rearrangement uses TRBV5-1 and TRBJ1-1; 8 bases are shared with TRBD1. Germline V gene sequence: CDR1 SGHRS, CDR2 YFSETQ. The length of the CDR3 is 15 residues. V was clipped by 3 bases and J by 4 bases; unmatched bases: 8. Here the CDR3 reads CASSWGQEEGTEAFF. CDR3 DNA: TGCGCCAGCAGCTGGGGACAGGAGGAGGGCACTGAAGCTTTCTTT.

V is TRBV6-8 and J is TRBJ2-7, with 7 nucleotides matching TRBD1. The germline V gene has CDR1 MNHGY and CDR2 SAAAGT. This CDR3 region has 12 residues. V lost 2 bases, J lost 10 bases, and 5 bases stayed unmatched. The DNA for the CDR3 is TGTGCCAGCAGTTACACTACAGGGGCCCAGTACTTC. This gives the protein CASSYTTGAQYF.

This chain links TRBV11-3 with TRBJ2-2; 10 bases agree with TRBD1. The CDR3 is made up of 16 amino acids. Trimming at V came to 5 bases and at J to 6 bases, leaving 9 bases not matched to a gene. The germline CDR1 and CDR2 sequences are SGHNT and YENEEA. The CDR3 region is CASSRETGGASGELFF. CDR3 DNA sequence: TGTGCCAGCAGCAGAGAGACAGGGGGCGCGTCCGGGGAGCTGTTTTTT.

This chain links TRBV23-1 with TRBJ1-2; 9 nucleotides agree with TRBD1. TRBV23-1 is treated as an ORF (open reading frame) with a function not yet certain. The CDR3 sequence is 16 residues long. With V trimmed by 6 bases and J by 4 bases, 12 bases remained unmatched. In DNA form, the CDR3 reads TGCGCCAGCAGCCAAGACCTGCGGACAGGGGTCTATGGCTACACCTTC. Amino acid sequence: CASSQDLRTGVYGYTF.

The chain is built from TRBV23-1 and TRBJ2-5; TRBD1 or TRBD2 may be the D gene (5 bases each). Being an ORF, TRBV23-1 has a function that is uncertain. This CDR3 contains 15 residues. V was shortened by 6 bases and J by 5 bases, with 19 bases between the two germline ends. The DNA of the CDR3 is TGCGCCAGCAGCCAAGGGTGGCTAGAGGGGGAGACCCAGTACTTC. Amino acid sequence: CASSQGWLEGETQYF.

The chain joins TRBV7-6 to TRBJ2-2; the D call may be TRBD1 or TRBD2 (5 bases each). The germline gives CDR1 SGHVS, CDR2 FNYEAQ. With 6 bases removed from V and 0 bases from J, the gap between germline ends came to 14 bases. This CDR3 spans 16 amino acids. CDR3 sequence (DNA): TGTGCCAGCAGAGCCGGGACCTTCGCGAACACCGGGGAGCTGTTTTTT. This sequence encodes CASRAGTFANTGELFF.